The present entry profiles one T cell receptor (beta chain) with its context. Losses at the gene ends were 4 bases for V and 3 bases for J; bases not matched to a gene: 3. The germline CDR1 and CDR2 sequences are SGHTA and FQGNSA. CDR3 length: 13 amino acids. This sample was taken from a study of blood T cell repertoires in COVID-19. Study in general: T cells, B-cell-depleted T cells, or PBMCs supplied cDNA or gDNA.

As originally analysed: By means of reference gene primer amplification, nucleated cell counts were estimated. Data came from immunoSEQ multiplex PCR; TCRdb stores just in-frame clones and leaves some out. V and J calls and clone size come straight from that table; D and trimming were deduced from the DNA. Of about 74,000 clones detected, about four fifths appear once; the ten largest clones hold around 16%. This receptor was taken from a human donor in a cohort sampled during active COVID-19. The chain employs TRBV7-2 and TRBJ2-7, with 7 bases that match TRBD1. The sequenced sample consisted of peripheral blood. CDR3 in amino acids: CASSWGQHYEQYF. The CDR3 DNA reads TGTGCCAGCAGCTGGGGACAGCACTACGAGCAGTACTTC. Based on the CDR3 plus reference TRBV7-2 and TRBJ2-7, the full variable domain is GAGVSQSPSNKVTEKGKDVELRCDPISGHTALYWYRQSLGQGLEFLIYFQGNSAPDKSGLPSDRFSAERTGGSVSTLTIQRTQQEDSAVYLCASSWGQHYEQYFGPGTRLTVT.